The 16 T cell receptor beta chains in this list originate from one sample, sequenced in a study of blood T cell repertoires in COVID-19. The repertoire was sequenced with immunoSEQ multiplex PCR; TCRdb's copy has only in-frame clones and lacks some. Here the sample spans approximately 50,000 clones, 90% to 95% being singletons. Sample: peripheral blood. These TCRs come from a human donor in a cohort sampled during active COVID-19.

The rearrangement uses TRBV6-5 and TRBJ1-3, with TRBD1 matching over 8 bases. Germline CDR1 and CDR2: MNHEY and SVGAGI. The CDR3 is 15 amino acids. Trimming at V came to 5 bases and at J to 2 bases, leaving 5 bases not matched to a gene. CDR3 region: CASSISQGAGNTIYF. The CDR3 nucleotides are TGTGCCAGCAGTATATCACAGGGGGCTGGAAACACCATATATTTT.

The chain carries TRBV5-6 and TRBJ2-3; D gene uncertain. Germline CDR1 reads SGHDT; CDR2 reads YYEEEE. The V gene lost 0 bases and the J gene lost 5 bases, with 7 bases spanning the gap. This CDR3 is 13 amino acids long. The CDR3 reads CASSLASIDTQYF. Written as DNA, the CDR3 is TGTGCCAGCAGCTTGGCCTCTATAGATACGCAGTATTTT.

This clone appeared a few times. The gene calls are TRBV27 and TRBJ2-7; D is uncertain. The CDR3 is 15 amino acids. CDR1 and CDR2 from the germline V gene are MNHEY and SMNVEV (reference sequence). Between the trimmed V and J ends, which lost 4 bases and 4 bases, there was a span of 17 bases. The CDR3 loop reads CASSSSPSGGYEQYF. The DNA for the CDR3 is TGTGCCAGCAGTTCCTCACCCTCCGGCGGATACGAGCAGTACTTC.

The V and J genes are TRBV28 and TRBJ2-3; 11 bases fit TRBD1. The CDR3 runs to 19 residues. V was clipped by 2 bases and J by 2 bases; unmatched bases: 12. Germline CDR1 MDHEN, CDR2 SYDVKM. Written as DNA, the CDR3 is TGTGCCAGCAGTTTAGGGGTTGGGGGGACAGGGGGTTCCACAGATACGCAGTATTTT. As protein: CASSLGVGGTGGSTDTQYF.

V usage is TRBV19 and J usage is TRBJ2-5; D not resolved. The germline CDR1 and CDR2 sequences are LNHDA and SQIVND (reference sequence). This CDR3 comprises 15 residues. V was pared by 3 bases and J by 1 base, with 12 bases between. Here the CDR3 reads CASSIDTEPQETQYF. CDR3 nucleotides: TGTGCCAGTAGTATTGACACCGAACCCCAAGAGACCCAGTACTTC.

The chain links TRBV20-1 to TRBJ2-6; D is unclear. V was pared by 3 bases and J by 1 base, with 13 bases between. Germline loops: CDR1 DFQATT, CDR2 SNEGSKA (reference sequence). The CDR3 runs 16 residues. The CDR3 nucleotides are TGCAGTGCTAGTCATCGTCCCACATCTGGGGCCAACGTCCTGACTTTC. It is translated as CSASHRPTSGANVLTF.

The genes are TRBV29-1 and TRBJ2-7; 9 bases align to TRBD1. This CDR3 is 13 amino acids long. CDR1 SQVTM and CDR2 ANQGSEA come from the germline V gene. Trimming cost V 6 bases and J 7 bases; bases outside gene matches: 10. CDR3 loop: CSVPGTGTGEQYF. In DNA, the CDR3 is TGCAGCGTACCCGGGACAGGGACCGGGGAGCAGTACTTC.

V is TRBV19 and J is TRBJ1-1; possibly TRBD1 for D (5 bases). This CDR3 spans 14 amino acids. Germline values: CDR1 LNHDA, CDR2 SQIVND (reference sequence). V shed 7 bases and J shed 3 bases, with 15 bases lying between them. In DNA form, the CDR3 reads TGTGCCAGTACTACCCCCGGGGGTCACACTGAAGCTTTCTTT. This translates into CASTTPGGHTEAFF.

The chain is built from TRBV14 and TRBJ2-2; 10 bases are shared with TRBD1. After removal of 3 bases from V and 4 bases from J, the junction contained 2 bases not matched to a gene. Germline V gives CDR1 SGHDN, CDR2 FVKESK. There are 15 residues in the CDR3. Here the CDR3 reads CASSHWDRGTGELFF. The CDR3 nucleotides are TGTGCCAGCAGCCACTGGGACAGGGGCACCGGGGAGCTGTTTTTT.

The J gene is TRBJ1-2, the V gene TRBV29-1, with TRBD1 identical over 7 bases. The CDR3 consists of 14 residues. Germline V gene data show CDR1 as SQVTM and CDR2 as ANQGSEA. The trim removed 7 bases at V and 2 bases at J, leaving 10 bases unmatched. The CDR3 nucleotides are TGCAGCGCCCGGGAGGGGGCGCGGAACTATGGCTACACCTTC. This encodes CSAREGARNYGYTF.

V is TRBV15 and J is TRBJ2-6; a possible D gene is TRBD2 (6 bases). The CDR3 consists of 14 residues. Trimming pared 8 bases from V and 4 bases from J, leaving 12 bases between. Germline loops: CDR1 LNHNV, CDR2 YYDKDF (reference sequence). The CDR3 DNA reads as TGTGCCACCCGGAGGGGTAGCGGGGCCAACGTCCTGACTTTC. The encoded protein is CATRRGSGANVLTF.

This chain uses TRBV5-1 with TRBJ2-5; D might be TRBD1 (6 bases). V was clipped by 3 bases and J by 2 bases, with 14 bases between them. CDR1 is SGHRS and CDR2 is YFSETQ in the germline V gene. This CDR3 has 15 amino acids. The CDR3 nucleotides are TGCGCCAGCAGCTCGGACGGGACACAGCAAGAGACCCAGTACTTC. This encodes CASSSDGTQQETQYF.

This chain links TRBV4-2 with TRBJ2-5, with TRBD2 matching over 14 bases. Germline V CDR1 and CDR2: LGHNA, YNFKEQ. The CDR3 extends over 16 amino acids. V lost 3 bases and J lost 5; bases outside the gene matches: 5. The CDR3 reads CASSQGTSGRGETQYF. The CDR3 coding sequence is TGTGCCAGCAGCCAGGGGACTAGCGGGAGAGGGGAGACCCAGTACTTC.

The rearrangement uses TRBV5-1 and TRBJ2-1; 10 nucleotides agree with TRBD1. V lost 1 base, J lost 7 bases, and 8 bases stayed unmatched. Germline lookup yields CDR1 SGHRS and CDR2 YFSETQ. CDR3 size: 16 residues. The CDR3 sequence is CASSLSGTGAENEQFF. CDR3 nucleotides: TGCGCCAGCAGCTTGTCGGGGACAGGGGCAGAAAATGAGCAGTTCTTC.

The rearrangement joins TRBV6-2 or TRBV6-3 to TRBJ2-5, with D hard to call. In germline, CDR1 is MNHEY, CDR2 SVGEGT. Trimming pared 6 bases from V and 5 bases from J, leaving 7 bases between. This CDR3 contains 11 residues. DNA of the CDR3: TGTGCCAGCAGCCGTATCGAGACCCAGTACTTC. Protein product: CASSRIETQYF.

This clone was counted a few times. This chain connects TRBV27 to TRBJ1-6, with D perhaps matching TRBD1 (6 bases). Germline V gene lookup returns CDR1 MNHEY and CDR2 SMNVEV (reference sequence). Trimming pared 9 bases from V and 1 base from J, leaving 16 bases between. The CDR3 covers 16 residues. The CDR3 region has the DNA TGTGCCAGTGGACAGAATGTAGGTTCCTATAATTCACCCCTCCACTTT. Translated, it gives CASGQNVGSYNSPLHF.